This passage covers 26 T cell receptor beta chains from one sample sequenced in a study of T cells in Graves' hyperthyroidism and ophthalmopathy. TCR beta CDR3 region amplification was performed from RNA transcripts. The HTBI set primed first-round TCR CDR3 RT-PCR. TCRdb re-analysed the multiplex PCR reads in MiXCR, keeping a single row per CDR3 protein. The table lists 550,000 to 700,000 distinct CDR3 sequences, roughly 14% of them singletons. Sample: blood. Receptors were obtained from a woman in her thirties or forties with Graves' ophthalmopathy.

In its sample, this clonotype was seen many times. The chain couples TRBV6-2 or TRBV6-3 to TRBJ2-7, with 9 bases that match TRBD2. The junction had 5 bases not matched to a gene; V was cut back by 6 bases and J by 2 bases. CDR1 is MNHEY, CDR2 SVGEGT, per germline. The CDR3 runs 14 residues. DNA of the CDR3: TGTGCCAGCAGGGATAGCGGGAGTGCCTACGAGCAGTACTTC. This gives the protein CASRDSGSAYEQYF.

This clonotype occurred many times. This chain links TRBV12-5 with TRBJ1-1; 7 nucleotides align to TRBD1. Germline V lookup: CDR1 LGHNT, CDR2 FRNRAP. The CDR3 length is 15 residues. Trimming at V came to 7 bases and at J to 8 bases, leaving 16 bases not matched to a gene. CDR3 bases: TGTGCTAGTGCCTCGGGACAGCCTCATAGGGGGGAAGCTTTCTTT. Encoded protein: CASASGQPHRGEAFF.

Remarks on this clonotype: With a much larger clone just one base away, this may be a read error. The chain couples TRBV29-1 to TRBJ1-1; tentative D call: TRBD1 (5 bases). The germline CDR1 and CDR2 sequences are SQVTM and ANQGSEA. The V and J ends lost 7 bases and 2 bases respectively, with 14 bases between them. CDR3 length equals 13 residues. DNA for the CDR3: TGCAGCGGGCGCAGGACACTTAACACTGAAGCTTTCTTT. As protein: CSGRRTLNTEAFF.

There are many counts of this clonotype. V usage is TRBV19 and J usage is TRBJ2-5; the match to TRBD1 covers 8 bases. This CDR3 spans 16 amino acids. Germline V gene lookup returns CDR1 LNHDA and CDR2 SQIVND (reference sequence). Germline trimming cut 5 bases from V and 2 bases from J; bases unmatched to any gene: 10. CDR3 sequence (DNA): TGTGCCAGTAGTGTTATAGGACAGGGCCAACAAGAGACCCAGTACTTC. Its translation: CASSVIGQGQQETQYF.

This clonotype was picked up many times. This chain uses TRBV11-1 with TRBJ1-1; TRBD1 matches 7 bases. V gave up 1 base and J gave up 2 bases; unmatched junction bases: 7. The CDR3 consists of 16 residues. Germline V gene lookup returns CDR1 SGHAT and CDR2 FQDESV (reference sequence). The DNA of the CDR3 is TGTGCCAGCAGCTTAGAGGGGGCTGGCGGAAACACTGAAGCTTTCTTT. This encodes CASSLEGAGGNTEAFF. The full variable domain, in which reference TRBV11-1 and TRBJ1-1 provide the parts outside the CDR3, is EAEVAQSPRYKITEKSQAVAFWCDPISGHATLYWYRQILGQGPELLVQFQDESVVDDSQLPKDRFSAERLKGVDSTLKIQPAELGDSAMYLCASSLEGAGGNTEAFFGQGTRLTVV.

This clonotype was seen many times. V usage is TRBV7-8 and J usage is TRBJ2-7, with TRBD1 identical over 10 bases. Germline CDR1 and CDR2: SGHVS and FQNEAQ. J lost 6 bases, V lost 1 base, and 3 bases had no gene match. This CDR3 has 14 residues. CDR3 loop: CASSLGDRGFEQYF. The CDR3 coding sequence is TGTGCCAGCAGCTTAGGGGACAGGGGTTTCGAGCAGTACTTC.

J is TRBJ2-7 and V is TRBV19; the match to TRBD1 covers 7 bases. This CDR3 is built from 14 residues. Trimming removed 5 bases from V and 3 bases from J; junction bases left unmatched: 7. In germline, CDR1 is LNHDA, CDR2 SQIVND (reference sequence). In DNA form, the CDR3 reads TGTGCCAGTAGTCAACCGGGACAGAACTACGAGCAGTACTTC. Translating gives CASSQPGQNYEQYF.

The chain combines TRBV15 with TRBJ1-6, with TRBD1 matching 7 bases. Germline CDR1 LNHNV, CDR2 YYDKDF (reference sequence). The trim removed 0 bases at V and 7 bases at J, leaving 3 bases unmatched. CDR3 length equals 15 residues. CDR3 loop: CATSRDPQGNSPLHF. For the CDR3, the DNA is TGTGCCACCAGCAGAGACCCACAGGGGAATTCACCCCTCCACTTT.

This clonotype was seen at least ten times. V usage is TRBV7-9 and J usage is TRBJ1-1; 7 bases fit TRBD1. The trim removed 6 bases at V and 1 base at J, leaving 5 bases unmatched. Germline values: CDR1 SEHNR, CDR2 FQNEAQ (reference sequence). The CDR3 has 14 residues. This CDR3 reads CASSFDRANTEAFF. The CDR3 DNA follows: TGTGCCAGCAGTTTTGACAGGGCGAACACTGAAGCTTTCTTT.

This clonotype was recorded many times. The V and J genes are TRBV6-1 and TRBJ2-7; no firm D call. This CDR3 has 13 amino acids. CDR1 MNHNS and CDR2 SASEGT come from the germline V gene. The V and J ends lost 5 bases and 3 bases respectively, with 11 bases between them. The CDR3 DNA reads as TGTGCCAGCAGTAGTCGCTCCAACTACGAGCAGTACTTC. Encoded protein: CASSSRSNYEQYF.

This rearrangement joins TRBV19 to TRBJ2-2; either TRBD1 or TRBD2 may fit D (5 bases each). Germline V gene lookup returns CDR1 LNHDA and CDR2 SQIVND (reference sequence). The CDR3 consists of 14 residues. V lost 3 bases and J 4 bases, leaving 9 bases between the germline ends. The DNA for the CDR3 is TGTGCCAGTAGTATCGGGGCGTTCACCGGGGAGCTGTTTTTT. This sequence encodes CASSIGAFTGELFF.

This clonotype was counted ten times or more. CDR3 sequence reads: CASSFSSGHRSYEQYF. CDR3 bases: TGTGCCAGCAGTTTTAGTTCGGGACATAGGTCCTACGAGCAGTACTTC. J is TRBJ2-7 and V is TRBV28; D is possibly TRBD1 (6 bases). The CDR3 length is 16 residues. Germline CDR1 is MDHEN and CDR2 is SYDVKM. Trimming shortened V by 3 bases and J by 1 base, and 16 bases separated the two germline ends. The complete variable domain, with remaining parts taken from reference TRBV28 and TRBJ2-7, reads DVKVTQSSRYLVKRTGEKVFLECVQDMDHENMFWYRQDPGLGLRLIYFSYDVKMKEKGDIPEGYSVSREKKERFSLILESASTNQTSMYLCASSFSSGHRSYEQYFGPGTRLTVT.

The chain links TRBV18 to TRBJ1-1; 9 nucleotides agree with TRBD1. The CDR3 runs 16 residues. The V gene's germline CDR1 is KGHSH and CDR2 LQKENI. Losses at the gene ends were 4 bases for V and 5 bases for J; bases not matched to a gene: 11. CDR3: CASSQAQGALGTEAFF. DNA for the CDR3: TGTGCCAGCTCACAGGCACAGGGGGCTCTGGGGACTGAAGCTTTCTTT. Using reference TRBV18 and TRBJ1-1 for the parts outside the CDR3, the full variable domain is NAGVMQNPRHLVRRRGQEARLRCSPMKGHSHVYWYRQLPEEGLKFMVYLQKENIIDESGMPKERFSAEFPKEGPSILRIQQVVRGDSAAYFCASSQAQGALGTEAFFGQGTRLTVV.

There are many counts of this clonotype. The chain recombines TRBV6-2 or TRBV6-3 with TRBJ2-7; no firm D call. CDR1 is MNHEY, CDR2 SVGEGT, per germline. V lost 5 bases and J lost 2, with 10 bases in between. The CDR3 extends over 13 amino acids. The CDR3 is CASSRLAAYEQYF. Here the CDR3 DNA reads TGTGCCAGCAGTAGACTCGCGGCCTACGAGCAGTACTTC.

This clonotype was seen at least ten times. J is TRBJ2-5 and V is TRBV29-1; the D call may be TRBD1 or TRBD2 (5 bases each). CDR3 length: 16 residues. V lost 1 base and J lost 7, with 22 bases in between. Per germline, CDR1 SQVTM and CDR2 ANQGSEA. In DNA form, the CDR3 reads TGCAGCGTTGAAGGGGGGTTTGCGGACCGGGTCGGGACCCAGTACTTC. Translated, it gives CSVEGGFADRVGTQYF. The whole variable domain, remainder taken from reference TRBV29-1 and TRBJ2-5, is SAVISQKPSRDICQRGTSLTIQCQVDSQVTMMFWYRQQPGQSLTLIATANQGSEATYESGFVIDKFPISRPNLTFSTLTVSNMSPEDSSIYLCSVEGGFADRVGTQYFGPGTRLLVL.

This clonotype was seen ten or more times. V and J are TRBV12-3 or TRBV12-4 and TRBJ2-7; D perhaps matches TRBD2 (5 bases). This CDR3 is 14 amino acids long. The V and J ends lost 3 bases and 7 bases respectively, with 16 bases between them. The DNA for the CDR3 is TGTGCCAGCAGTTTTTCCGGGGTAGTCGGGGAGCAGTACTTC. Translated, it gives CASSFSGVVGEQYF.

This clonotype was picked up many times. The chain combines TRBV2 with TRBJ2-4; 8 bases map to TRBD2. Germline values: CDR1 SNHLY, CDR2 FYNNEI. V dropped 4 bases and J dropped 5; count of bases not matched to a gene: 7. CDR3 length equals 15 residues. This chain's CDR3 is CASSAFSGVENIQYF. In nucleotides, the CDR3 is TGTGCCAGCAGTGCGTTTAGCGGGGTGGAAAACATTCAGTACTTC.

The chain couples TRBV27 to TRBJ2-2, with 7 bases fitting TRBD1. CDR1 is MNHEY, CDR2 SMNVEV, per germline (reference sequence). The CDR3 is 14 residues long. V shed 6 bases, J shed 4 bases, and the junction held 5 bases outside the gene matches. CDR3 nucleotides: TGTGCCAGCAGGACGGGACAGACCACCGGGGAGCTGTTTTTT. This sequence encodes CASRTGQTTGELFF.

This clonotype occurred many times. This chain uses TRBV12-3 or TRBV12-4 with TRBJ1-3; D gene uncertain. The V and J ends lost 6 bases and 4 bases respectively, with 13 bases between them. The CDR3 has 14 residues. The DNA of the CDR3 is TGTGCCAGCAGAGGTAGCGGTGGGGGAAACACCATATATTTT. Encoded protein: CASRGSGGGNTIYF.

This clonotype was recorded many times. The chain joins TRBV20-1 to TRBJ2-5; 13 nucleotides agree with TRBD2. J gave up 4 bases and V 5 bases, and 10 bases lay outside the gene matches. Germline-derived CDR1 and CDR2 are DFQATT and SNEGSKA (reference sequence). The CDR3 covers 16 residues. CDR3 coding DNA: TGCAGTGCTCGGACTAGCGGGAGAGGGTGGGGAGAGACCCAGTACTTC. Protein: CSARTSGRGWGETQYF.

This clonotype was detected many times. The CDR3: CASSTPQNYEQYF. For the CDR3, the DNA is TGTGCCAGCAGTACCCCACAGAACTACGAGCAGTACTTC. The chain recombines TRBV27 with TRBJ2-7; D unclear. The CDR3 covers 13 residues. With 5 bases removed from V and 3 bases from J, the gap between germline ends came to 11 bases. The germline V gene has CDR1 MNHEY and CDR2 SMNVEV (reference sequence).

This clonotype was counted between two and nine times. The CDR3 DNA reads as TGTGCCAGCAGCCAAGCCAGCGGCGTGGAGACCCAGTACTTC. Its translation: CASSQASGVETQYF. V and J are TRBV4-2 and TRBJ2-5; perhaps TRBD2 as D (5 bases). V gave up 1 base and J gave up 5 bases, with 11 bases separating them. The CDR3 covers 14 residues. Per germline, CDR1 LGHNA and CDR2 YNFKEQ.

The table lists this clonotype with many counts. The chain carries TRBV6-5 and TRBJ2-7, with D possibly being TRBD1 (5 bases). The germline CDR1 and CDR2 sequences are MNHEY and SVGAGI. The V gene lost 3 bases and the J gene lost 8 bases, with 14 bases spanning the gap. The CDR3 covers 13 residues. In DNA form, the CDR3 reads TGTGCCAGCAGTTATGACAGTTTATACCAGCAGTACTTC. Translating gives CASSYDSLYQQYF.

The sample holds many counts of this clonotype. The V gene is TRBV15, the J gene TRBJ2-7, with 8 bases identical to TRBD2. This CDR3 has 13 amino acids. CDR1 is LNHNV and CDR2 is YYDKDF in the germline V gene (reference sequence). With 8 bases clipped from V and 1 base from J, the junction kept 4 bases outside the gene matches. The CDR3 region is CATSGGLSYEQYF. The CDR3 DNA reads TGTGCCACCTCGGGGGGGCTTTCCTACGAGCAGTACTTC.

This clonotype was counted at least ten times. The V and J genes are TRBV7-2 and TRBJ2-7; D might be TRBD2 (5 bases). CDR1 is SGHTA and CDR2 is FQGNSA in the germline V gene. V dropped 5 bases and J dropped 7 bases, with 21 bases sitting between them. This CDR3 comprises 15 residues. DNA for the CDR3: TGTGCCAGCAGCGCTGGCAGGCCGCGGTCGGGGGAGCAGTACTTC. Translation gives CASSAGRPRSGEQYF.

This clonotype has at least ten counts. This chain uses TRBV12-3 or TRBV12-4 with TRBJ2-7; TRBD1 agrees at 9 bases. The CDR3 runs to 14 residues. V was clipped by 5 bases and J by 5 bases; unmatched bases: 7. As DNA, the CDR3 is TGTGCCAGCAGTCGTCCCGGGACAGGGAACGAGCAGTACTTC. This encodes CASSRPGTGNEQYF.